The text below deals with one T cell receptor (beta chain). Its antigen is not identified. Deletions cut 8 bases from V and 0 bases from J, with 5 bases between. CDR3 length: 12 residues. Germline V gene sequence: CDR1 SEHNR, CDR2 FQNEAQ (reference sequence). Measured with immunoSEQ multiplex PCR; TCRdb has only the in-frame clones, and not every one. This table has tens of thousands of clones, 70% to 90% appearing once. This specimen comes from a study of T cell responses to AZD1222 COVID-19 vaccine. Study results and caveats: Epitopes outside B.1.351 and B.1.1.7 mutated regions reportedly drew nearly half of spike TCRs.

The chain uses TRBV7-9 and TRBJ1-3, with unresolved D. Source: peripheral blood, taken 28 days after the second AZD1222 dose. The receptor was derived from an adult who received the AZD1222 COVID-19 vaccine. In DNA form, the CDR3 reads TGTGCCAGCCAAGCCTCTGGAAACACCATATATTTT. Translation gives CASQASGNTIYF.